These 5 T cell receptor beta chains share one sample of origin, sequenced in a study of T-cell reconstitution after alpha-beta-depleted transplantation in children. TCRbeta library construction was performed incorporating unique molecular identifiers. TCRdb passed the PCR reads through MiXCR, listing each CDR3 protein once. The table includes approximately 300,000 distinct CDR3 sequences, more than 9% detected once. Here the sequenced sample was peripheral blood, taken 180 days after TCRalphabeta/CD19-depleted stem cell transplant. The receptors stem from a male patient under 10 years old who had a stem cell transplant for chronic granulomatous disease, so the T cells may come from the graft donor.

This clonotype has ten or more counts. This rearrangement joins TRBV20-1 to TRBJ2-7, with D hard to call. CDR3 length equals 13 residues. Trimming stripped 3 bases from V and 0 bases from J, with 9 bases between. CDR1 is DFQATT, CDR2 SNEGSKA, per germline (reference sequence). The CDR3 is CSARLPSSYEQYF. The CDR3 nucleotides read TGCAGTGCTAGGCTTCCGAGCTCCTACGAGCAGTACTTC.

This clonotype was counted ten times or more. The V and J genes are TRBV19 and TRBJ1-1; possibly TRBD1 for D (5 bases). This CDR3 spans 14 amino acids. Trimming stripped 10 bases from V and 7 bases from J, with 22 bases between. Germline CDR1 and CDR2: LNHDA and SQIVND (reference sequence). CDR3 in amino acids: CATLDSYSRSEAFF. The CDR3 nucleotides are TGTGCCACCCTCGACAGTTACAGCCGGAGTGAAGCTTTCTTT.

This clonotype showed up many times. The chain carries TRBV3-1 and TRBJ2-7; tentatively, D is TRBD2 (5 bases). CDR3 length: 12 residues. Deletions cut 5 bases from V and 10 bases from J, with 15 bases between. Germline CDR1 reads LGHDT; CDR2 reads YNNKEL (reference sequence). The CDR3 protein is CASSSSPGIQYF. For the CDR3, the DNA is TGTGCCAGCAGCTCCTCACCGGGGATCCAGTACTTC.

This clonotype was recorded many times. CDR3 nucleotide sequence: TGTGCCAGCAGCCTCTCGGGCAGGGGGCTGGGCACCGGGGAGCTGTTTTTT. Translating gives CASSLSGRGLGTGELFF. V and J are TRBV7-9 and TRBJ2-2, with TRBD1 identical over 8 bases. V gave up 5 bases and J gave up 4 bases; unmatched junction bases: 12. CDR3 length: 17 amino acids. Germline values: CDR1 SEHNR, CDR2 FQNEAQ (reference sequence).

This clonotype showed up just once. A much bigger clone sits one base away, suggesting this may be a read error. The chain is built from TRBV11-2 and TRBJ2-1; tentatively, D is TRBD1 (5 bases). The CDR3 length is 16 residues. V was clipped by 4 bases and J by 6 bases, with 19 bases between them. Germline CDR1 SGHAT, CDR2 FQNNGV. This chain's CDR3 is CASSSDPATTGNEQFF. In DNA form, the CDR3 reads TGTGCCAGCAGCTCAGATCCGGCTACTACAGGCAATGAGCAGTTCTTC.